One and the same sample provided the 8 T cell receptor beta chains below, sequenced in a study of shared clonotypes between healthy human individuals. TCRdb keeps only in-frame clones here, not all; method: immunoSEQ multiplex PCR. The sample gives hundreds of thousands of clones, roughly 77% of which show up once; roughly 13% is in the top ten. Input material: PBMCs. Source of these receptors: a woman aged 40 to 55 in good health. Some clones in this sample may be carry-over from other donors' samples.

The rearrangement uses TRBV11-2 and TRBJ2-5, with a possible D match to TRBD2 (6 bases). The J call is in doubt because the DNA end fits TRBJ2-7 better. The CDR3 is made up of 14 amino acids. Germline values: CDR1 SGHAT, CDR2 FQNNGV. The CDR3 bases are TGTGCCAGCAGCTTGGCGGGAAAGGCCTACGAGCAGTACTTC. Its translation is CASSLAGKAYEQYF.

The CDR3 spells CASSLSGKRADTQYF. CDR3 DNA: TGTGCCAGCAGTTTAAGCGGCAAGCGAGCAGATACGCAGTATTTT. The chain is built from TRBV28 and TRBJ2-3; maybe TRBD2 (5 bases). The CDR3 extends over 15 amino acids. Trimming took 2 bases from V and 4 from J, leaving 13 bases between them. Germline assignment: CDR1 MDHEN and CDR2 SYDVKM.

The rearrangement uses TRBV7-2 and TRBJ2-7; D is possibly TRBD2 (5 bases). The V end was cut by 0 bases, the J end by 9 bases, with 12 bases between. Germline loops: CDR1 SGHTA, CDR2 FQGNSA. The CDR3 runs 13 residues. CDR3 protein: CASSLADGKPQYF. Here the CDR3 DNA reads TGTGCCAGCAGCTTAGCTGACGGGAAACCGCAGTACTTC.

This chain links TRBV6-5 with TRBJ2-3; 9 bases align to TRBD2. This CDR3 contains 13 residues. The trim removed 6 bases at V and 14 bases at J, leaving 12 bases unmatched. Germline V gene data show CDR1 as MNHEY and CDR2 as SVGAGI. For the CDR3, the DNA is TGTGCCAGCAGCGTAACCGGGACTAGCCATTCGTATTTT. The encoded protein is CASSVTGTSHSYF.

The chain is built from TRBV5-5 and TRBJ2-4, with D perhaps being TRBD1 or TRBD2 (5 bases each). The germline V and J ends were trimmed by 5 bases and 6 bases, with 15 bases remaining between them. The length of the CDR3 is 14 residues. CDR1 is SGHKS and CDR2 is YYEKEE in the germline V gene (reference sequence). DNA for the CDR3: TGTGCCAGCAGGAAGGCCGGTGGGGGAAACATTCAGTACTTC. It yields the protein CASRKAGGGNIQYF. The full variable domain, rest sourced from reference TRBV5-5 and TRBJ2-4, is DAGVTQSPTHLIKTRGQQVTLRCSPISGHKSVSWYQQVLGQGPQFIFQYYEKEERGRGNFPDRFSARQFPNYSSELNVNALLLGDSALYLCASRKAGGGNIQYFGAGTRLSVL.

Remarks on this clone: This likely came from a read error, as a far larger clone is one base away. The CDR3 here is CARSSQGQIRHF. The CDR3 bases are TGTGCCCGGAGTTCGCAGGGGCAGATACGGCATTTT. The J gene is TRBJ1-5, the V gene TRBV30, with D possibly being TRBD1 (6 bases). Germline CDR1 is GTSNPN and CDR2 is SVGIG (reference sequence). CDR3 length equals 12 residues.

The chain's CDR3 is CASSVAGGGSYNEQFF. For the CDR3, the DNA is TGTGCCAGCAGCGTAGCGGGCGGTGGGTCCTACAATGAGCAGTTCTTC. This chain links TRBV9 with TRBJ2-1; D is undetermined. This CDR3 spans 16 amino acids. Trimming removed 0 bases at V and 1 base at J, with 11 bases between. CDR1 SGDLS and CDR2 YYNGEE come from the germline V gene.

V and J are TRBV27 and TRBJ2-1; no clear D. Germline V gene lookup returns CDR1 MNHEY and CDR2 SMNVEV (reference sequence). Trimming removed 5 bases from V and 6 bases from J, with 8 bases in between. This CDR3 has 12 amino acids. Written as DNA, the CDR3 is TGTGCCAGCAGTCCGGACCTCAATGAGCAGTTCTTC. Translation gives CASSPDLNEQFF.